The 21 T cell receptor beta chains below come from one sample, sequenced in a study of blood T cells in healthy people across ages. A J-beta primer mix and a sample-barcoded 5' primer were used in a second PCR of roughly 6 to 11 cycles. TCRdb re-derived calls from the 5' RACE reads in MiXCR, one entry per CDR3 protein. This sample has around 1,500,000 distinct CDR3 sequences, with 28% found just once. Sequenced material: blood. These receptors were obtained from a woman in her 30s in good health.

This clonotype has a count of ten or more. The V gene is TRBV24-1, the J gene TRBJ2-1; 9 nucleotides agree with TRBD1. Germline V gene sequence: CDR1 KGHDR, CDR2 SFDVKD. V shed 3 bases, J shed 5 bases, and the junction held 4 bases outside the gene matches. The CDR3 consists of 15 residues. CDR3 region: CATSDRTGENNEQFF. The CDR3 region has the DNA TGTGCCACCAGTGATCGGACAGGGGAGAACAATGAGCAGTTCTTC.

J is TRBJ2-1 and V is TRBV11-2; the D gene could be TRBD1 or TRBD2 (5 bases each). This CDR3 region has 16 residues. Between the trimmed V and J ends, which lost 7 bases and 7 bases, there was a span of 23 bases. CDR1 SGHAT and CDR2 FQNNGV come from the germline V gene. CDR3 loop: CASTETGAHVGNEQFF. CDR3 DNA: TGTGCCAGCACCGAAACCGGGGCCCACGTGGGGAATGAGCAGTTCTTC.

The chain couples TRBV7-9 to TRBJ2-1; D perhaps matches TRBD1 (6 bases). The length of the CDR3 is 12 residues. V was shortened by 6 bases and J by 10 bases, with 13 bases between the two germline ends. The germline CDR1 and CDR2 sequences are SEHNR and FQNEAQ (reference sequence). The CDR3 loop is CASSSQGPEQFF. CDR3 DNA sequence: TGTGCCAGCAGTTCACAGGGACCCGAGCAGTTCTTC. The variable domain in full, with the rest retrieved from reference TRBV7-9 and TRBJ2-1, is DTGVSQNPRHKITKRGQNVTFRCDPISEHNRLYWYRQTLGQGPEFLTYFQNEAQLEKSRLLSDRFSAERPKGSFSTLEIQRTEQGDSAMYLCASSSQGPEQFFGPGTRLTVL.

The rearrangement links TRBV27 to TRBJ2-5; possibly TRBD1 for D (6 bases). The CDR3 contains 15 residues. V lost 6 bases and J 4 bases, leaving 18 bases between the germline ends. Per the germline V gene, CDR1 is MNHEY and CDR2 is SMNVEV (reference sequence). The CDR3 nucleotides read TGTGCCAGCAGCGCAGATTGGACAGCCCCAGAGACCCAGTACTTC. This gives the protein CASSADWTAPETQYF.

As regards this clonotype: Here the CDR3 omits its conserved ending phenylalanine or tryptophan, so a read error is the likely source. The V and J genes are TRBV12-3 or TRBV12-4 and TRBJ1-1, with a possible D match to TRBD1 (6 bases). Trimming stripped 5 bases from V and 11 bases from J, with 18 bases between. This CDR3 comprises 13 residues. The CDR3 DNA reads TGTGCCAGCAGTCCCAGTTCGACAGGAGTTGCTTTCTGT. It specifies CASSPSSTGVAFC.

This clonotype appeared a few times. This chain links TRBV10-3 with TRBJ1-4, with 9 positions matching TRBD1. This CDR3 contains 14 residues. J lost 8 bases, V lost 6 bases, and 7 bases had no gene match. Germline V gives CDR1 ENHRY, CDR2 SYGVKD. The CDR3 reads CAIRGTGIREKLFF. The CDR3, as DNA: TGTGCCATCAGGGGGACAGGGATAAGAGAAAAACTGTTTTTT.

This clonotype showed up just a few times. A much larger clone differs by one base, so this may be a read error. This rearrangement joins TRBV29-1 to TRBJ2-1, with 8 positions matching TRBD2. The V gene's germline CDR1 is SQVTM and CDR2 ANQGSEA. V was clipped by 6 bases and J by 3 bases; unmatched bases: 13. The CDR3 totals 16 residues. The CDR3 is CSVTRMGLGFYNEQFF. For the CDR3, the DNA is TGCAGCGTAACCCGGATGGGACTAGGGTTCTACAATGAGCAGTTCTTC.

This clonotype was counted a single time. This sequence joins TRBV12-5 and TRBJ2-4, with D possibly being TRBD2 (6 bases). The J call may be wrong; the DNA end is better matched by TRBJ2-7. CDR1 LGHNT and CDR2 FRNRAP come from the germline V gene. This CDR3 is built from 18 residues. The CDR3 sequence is CASGLVALGAGRSYEQYF. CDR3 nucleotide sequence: TGTGCTAGTGGTTTGGTAGCACTTGGGGCAGGGAGGTCCTACGAGCAGTACTTC.

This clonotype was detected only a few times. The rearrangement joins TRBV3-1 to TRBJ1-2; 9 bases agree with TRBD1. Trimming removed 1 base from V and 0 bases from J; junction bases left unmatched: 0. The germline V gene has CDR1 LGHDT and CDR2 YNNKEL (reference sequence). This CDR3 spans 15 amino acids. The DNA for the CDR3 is TGTGCCAGCAGCCAAGGGGACAGGGCTAACTATGGCTACACCTTC. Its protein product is CASSQGDRANYGYTF. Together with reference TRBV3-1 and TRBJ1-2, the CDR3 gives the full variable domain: DTAVSQTPKYLVTQMGNDKSIKCEQNLGHDTMYWYKQDSKKFLKIMFSYNNKELIINETVPNRFSPKSPDKAHLNLHINSLELGDSAVYFCASSQGDRANYGYTFGSGTRLTVV.

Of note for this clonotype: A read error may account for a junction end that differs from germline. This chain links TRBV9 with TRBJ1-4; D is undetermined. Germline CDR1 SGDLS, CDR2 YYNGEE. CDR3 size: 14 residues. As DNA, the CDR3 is TGTGCCAGCAGTCAGACACCGAAGAATGAAAAACGGTTTTTT. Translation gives CASSQTPKNEKRFF. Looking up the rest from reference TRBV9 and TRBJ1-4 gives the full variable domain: DSGVTQTPKHLITATGQRVTLRCSPRSGDLSVYWYQQSLDQGLQFLIQYYNGEERAKGNILERFSAQQFPDLHSELNLSSLELGDSALYFCASSQTPKNEKRFFGSGTQLSVL.

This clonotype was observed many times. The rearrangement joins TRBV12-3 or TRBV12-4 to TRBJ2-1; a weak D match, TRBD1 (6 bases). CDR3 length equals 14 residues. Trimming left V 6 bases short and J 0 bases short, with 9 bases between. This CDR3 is CASSTGSSYNEQFF. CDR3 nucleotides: TGTGCCAGCAGCACAGGGAGCTCCTACAATGAGCAGTTCTTC.

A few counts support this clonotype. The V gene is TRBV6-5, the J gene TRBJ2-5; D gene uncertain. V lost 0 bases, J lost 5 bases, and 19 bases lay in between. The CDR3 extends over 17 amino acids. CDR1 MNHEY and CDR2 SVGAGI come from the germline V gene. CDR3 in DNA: TGTGCCAGCAGTTACTCGATGGGTTATGGTTTGGGGGAGACCCAGTACTTC. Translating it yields CASSYSMGYGLGETQYF.

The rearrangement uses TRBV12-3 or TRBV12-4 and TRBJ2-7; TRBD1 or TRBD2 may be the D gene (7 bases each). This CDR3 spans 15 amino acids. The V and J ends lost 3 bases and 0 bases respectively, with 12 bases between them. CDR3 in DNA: TGTGCCAGCAGTTTCAGGGGGGGCGGCTCCTACGAGCAGTACTTC. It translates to CASSFRGGGSYEQYF.

CDR3 DNA sequence: TGCAGCGGTGGGACTAGCAACACCGGGGAGCTGTTTTTT. The encoded protein is CSGGTSNTGELFF. The chain combines TRBV29-1 with TRBJ2-2; 9 bases align to TRBD2. The germline gives CDR1 SQVTM, CDR2 ANQGSEA. V gave up 7 bases and J gave up 2 bases; unmatched junction bases: 2. The length of the CDR3 is 13 residues.

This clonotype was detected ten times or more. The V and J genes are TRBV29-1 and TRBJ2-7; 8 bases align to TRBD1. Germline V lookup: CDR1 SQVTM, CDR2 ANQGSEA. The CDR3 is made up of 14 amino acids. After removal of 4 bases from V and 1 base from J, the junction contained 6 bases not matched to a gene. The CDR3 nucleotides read TGCAGCGTTGTAGACAGGGGCGAATCCTACGAGCAGTACTTC. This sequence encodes CSVVDRGESYEQYF.

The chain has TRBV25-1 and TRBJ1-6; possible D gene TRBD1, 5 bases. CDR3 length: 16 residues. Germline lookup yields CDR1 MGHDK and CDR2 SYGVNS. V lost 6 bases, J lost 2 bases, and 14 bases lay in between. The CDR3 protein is CASRGLAGPYNSPLHF. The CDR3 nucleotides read TGTGCCAGCAGAGGCCTTGCAGGGCCCTATAATTCACCCCTCCACTTT.

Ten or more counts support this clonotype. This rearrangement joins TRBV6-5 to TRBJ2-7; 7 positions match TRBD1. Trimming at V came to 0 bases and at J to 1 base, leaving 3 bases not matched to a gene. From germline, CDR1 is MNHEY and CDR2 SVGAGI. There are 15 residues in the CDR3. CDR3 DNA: TGTGCCAGCAGTTACTCGGGACAGCCATCCTACGAGCAGTACTTC. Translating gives CASSYSGQPSYEQYF.

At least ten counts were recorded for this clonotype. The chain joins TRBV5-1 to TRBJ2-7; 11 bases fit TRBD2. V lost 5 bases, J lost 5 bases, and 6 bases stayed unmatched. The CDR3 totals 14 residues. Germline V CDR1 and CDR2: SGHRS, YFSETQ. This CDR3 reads CASRPGTSGDEQYF. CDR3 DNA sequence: TGCGCCAGCAGGCCCGGGACTAGCGGCGACGAGCAGTACTTC. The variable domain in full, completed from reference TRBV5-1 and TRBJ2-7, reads KAGVTQTPRYLIKTRGQQVTLSCSPISGHRSVSWYQQTPGQGLQFLFEYFSETQRNKGNFPGRFSGRQFSNSRSEMNVSTLELGDSALYLCASRPGTSGDEQYFGPGTRLTVT.

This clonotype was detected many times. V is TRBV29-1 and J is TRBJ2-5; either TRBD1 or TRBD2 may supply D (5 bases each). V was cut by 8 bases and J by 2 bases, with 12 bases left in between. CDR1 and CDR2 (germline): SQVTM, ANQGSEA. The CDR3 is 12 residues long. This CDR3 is CSPGWGQETQYF. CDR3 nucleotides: TGCAGCCCTGGTTGGGGGCAAGAGACCCAGTACTTC.

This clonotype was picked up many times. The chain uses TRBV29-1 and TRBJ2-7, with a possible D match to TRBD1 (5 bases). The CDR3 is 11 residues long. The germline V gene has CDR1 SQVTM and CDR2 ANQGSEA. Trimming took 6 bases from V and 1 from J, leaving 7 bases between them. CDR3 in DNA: TGCAGCGTAGGGGCTTCCTACGAGCAGTACTTC. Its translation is CSVGASYEQYF.

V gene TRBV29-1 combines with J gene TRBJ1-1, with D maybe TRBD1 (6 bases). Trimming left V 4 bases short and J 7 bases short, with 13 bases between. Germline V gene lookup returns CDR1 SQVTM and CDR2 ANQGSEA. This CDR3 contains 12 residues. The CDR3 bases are TGCAGCGTTGTAGACAGGCGCCTTGAAGCTTTCTTT. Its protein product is CSVVDRRLEAFF.